A single sample is the source of the 14 T cell receptor beta chains below, sequenced in a study of graft-versus-host responses after intestinal transplantation (dated by TCRdb to about 2021). The protocol used for the library was the immunoSEQ multiplex PCR assay. TCRdb stores this immuneACCESS table with in-frame sequences only. Part of the clones is absent; in the studies checked, under half of the shortfall reflects unresolved V genes, and no reason is known for the rest. The sample contains approximately 130,000 clones, approximately 92% of them found a single time. The ten largest account for over 0.15% of the sample. Explained via the paper, the time point label denotes: cells obtained before transplantation from donor or recipient. No antigen has been assigned to these receptors. This specimen was unstimulated CD4+ T cells sorted from spleen or lymph node cells, taken before intestinal transplant. The origin of the receptors is a human donor who received an intestinal transplant.

The chain employs TRBV1 and TRBJ2-1; the table assigns TRBD2, which was not confirmed against the DNA. TRBV1 is reported as a pseudogene. The CDR3 has 14 residues. The CDR3 sequence is CTSSQEKEGNEQFF. CDR3 coding DNA: TGCACCAGCAGCCAAGAGAAGGAGGGCAATGAGCAGTTCTTC.

The gene calls are TRBV21-1 and TRBJ1-2. TRBV21-1 constitutes a pseudogene. CDR3 length: 15 amino acids. The CDR3 region has the DNA TGTGCCAGCAGCAAAGTGCGGGTTTCAGGCTATGGCTACACCTTC. This sequence encodes CASSKVRVSGYGYTF.

V is TRBV30 and J is TRBJ1-3, with D possibly TRBD1 on 5 matching bases. Per germline, CDR1 GTSNPN and CDR2 SVGIG (reference sequence). The V end lost 5 bases, the J end lost 10 bases, and 15 bases lay between the germline ends. The CDR3 is 12 amino acids. CDR3: CAWGRDSATIYF. CDR3 DNA: TGTGCCTGGGGACGGGACTCTGCTACCATATATTTT.

CDR3 coding DNA: TGTGCCAGCAGAGCCCCTGACGGAAACTCTGGAAACACCATATATTTT. As protein: CASRAPDGNSGNTIYF. V gene TRBV7-9 combines with J gene TRBJ1-3; D gene uncertain. Trimming took off 6 bases at V and 0 bases at J, with 15 bases between the two ends. Germline V gene sequence: CDR1 SEHNR, CDR2 FQNEAQ (reference sequence). The CDR3 covers 16 residues.

The chain links TRBV2 to TRBJ2-1; 9 bases line up with TRBD1. The CDR3 spans 17 residues. Trimming removed 2 bases from V and 9 bases from J; junction bases left unmatched: 14. Germline V CDR1 and CDR2: SNHLY, FYNNEI. CDR3 residues: CASSEWPPGQGLGEQFF. The CDR3, as DNA: TGTGCCAGCAGTGAATGGCCCCCGGGACAGGGCCTCGGTGAGCAGTTCTTC.

V gene TRBV2 combines with J gene TRBJ1-3; D possibly corresponds to TRBD1 (6 bases). The CDR3 sequence is 17 residues long. In germline, CDR1 is SNHLY, CDR2 FYNNEI. The V gene lost 6 bases and the J gene lost 0 bases, with 18 bases spanning the gap. The CDR3 is CASRGPGYRASGNTIYF. The CDR3 coding sequence is TGTGCCAGCAGGGGACCGGGGTACAGGGCCTCTGGAAACACCATATATTTT.

The gene calls are TRBV6-5 and TRBJ1-2; TRBD1 matches at 9 bases. Trimming at V came to 6 bases and at J to 10 bases, leaving 9 bases not matched to a gene. The germline V gene encodes CDR1 MNHEY and CDR2 SVGAGI. The CDR3 sequence is 13 residues long. The CDR3 here is CASRPGTGPDYTF. As DNA, the CDR3 is TGTGCCAGCAGACCCGGGACAGGGCCTGACTACACCTTC.

V gene TRBV11-2 combines with J gene TRBJ1-6; the D is unclear. The CDR3 is made up of 14 amino acids. V was trimmed by 0 bases and J by 8 bases, leaving 8 bases between them. Germline CDR1 and CDR2: SGHAT and FQNNGV. The CDR3 protein is CASSLDARHSPLHF. Here the CDR3 DNA reads TGTGCCAGCAGCTTAGACGCTAGGCATTCACCCCTCCACTTT.

The V call is TRBV29-1, the J call TRBJ1-1; 7 nucleotides agree with TRBD1. In germline, CDR1 is SQVTM, CDR2 ANQGSEA. V lost 6 bases, J lost 0 bases, and 7 bases stayed unmatched. CDR3 size: 14 residues. The CDR3 DNA reads TGCAGCGTCGCCAGGGGACAGCTGAACACTGAAGCTTTCTTT. This sequence encodes CSVARGQLNTEAFF.

The gene calls are TRBV11-2 and TRBJ1-2; 7 positions agree with TRBD1. The CDR3 is made up of 15 amino acids. V was clipped by 5 bases and J by 4 bases; unmatched bases: 10. The germline V gene encodes CDR1 SGHAT and CDR2 FQNNGV. In nucleotides, the CDR3 is TGTGCCAGCAGCCTAGGGGGACAGACTTCCTATGGCTACACCTTC. It encodes CASSLGGQTSYGYTF.

V usage is TRBV15 and J usage is TRBJ2-3, with 10 bases aligning to TRBD2. The junction had 10 bases not matched to a gene; V was cut back by 7 bases and J by 0 bases. Germline CDR1 and CDR2: LNHNV and YYDKDF (reference sequence). The CDR3 is made up of 17 amino acids. The CDR3 DNA is TGTGCCACCACCTCGAGCGGGGGGGCCCGCAGCACAGATACGCAGTATTTT. Translated: CATTSSGGARSTDTQYF.

This clone was seen a handful of times. The V call is TRBV4-1, the J call TRBJ1-5; no firm D call. CDR1 is MGHRA and CDR2 is YSYEKL in the germline V gene. The CDR3 contains 16 residues. The V and J ends lost 2 bases and 0 bases respectively, with 11 bases between them. The CDR3 protein is CASSQLGGYSNQPQHF. The CDR3 nucleotides are TGCGCCAGCAGCCAACTTGGTGGGTATAGCAATCAGCCCCAGCATTTT.

This clone was observed a single time. The chain combines TRBV5-4 with TRBJ2-4, with D unclear. Per germline, CDR1 SGHNT and CDR2 YYREEE (reference sequence). The CDR3 extends over 16 amino acids. Between the trimmed V and J ends, which lost 4 bases and 1 base, there was a span of 15 bases. CDR3 sequence reads: CASSPLPPGAKNIQYF. In DNA, the CDR3 is TGTGCCAGCAGCCCCCTCCCCCCCGGGGCCAAAAACATTCAGTACTTC. The full variable domain, rest sourced from reference TRBV5-4 and TRBJ2-4, is ETGVTQSPTHLIKTRGQQVTLRCSSQSGHNTVSWYQQALGQGPQFIFQYYREEENGRGNFPPRFSGLQFPNYSSELNVNALELDDSALYLCASSPLPPGAKNIQYFGAGTRLSVL.

This clone was found once. The rearrangement uses TRBV2 and TRBJ2-7; 8 bases map to TRBD1. The CDR3 consists of 15 residues. CDR1 SNHLY and CDR2 FYNNEI come from the germline V gene. J lost 4 bases, V lost 2 bases, and 7 bases had no gene match. In nucleotides, the CDR3 is TGTGCCAGCAGTGAACGACAGGGGTTGACGTACGAGCAGTACTTC. Translated, it gives CASSERQGLTYEQYF.